This T cell receptor beta chain was sequenced during a study of Graves' ophthalmopathy and Graves' hyperthyroidism. The overall study: Peripheral blood was obtained at first diagnosis, ahead of any treatment. Study observations and caveats: In separating ophthalmopathy from stable hyperthyroidism, a 13-signature model achieved roughly 87% sensitivity and approximately 80% specificity.

Moderate-to-severe activity, with CAS ≥3, NOSPECS ≥4 and duration under 3 months, characterized the donors with ophthalmopathy. Symptoms, serum thyroxine and TRAb, thyroid ultrasound, and orbital computed tomography formed the diagnostic basis. Ten or more counts support this clonotype. Its target is unknown. A much larger clone lies a single base off, so this may be a read error. RNA served as the template for amplifying TCR beta CDR3 regions. HTBI primers primed a first-round RT-PCR, and a second-round multiplex PCR followed. MiXCR, run by TCRdb on the multiplex PCR reads, gives a single entry per CDR3 protein. The table lists roughly 500,000 distinct CDR3 sequences, roughly an eighth of them singletons. The CDR3 covers 14 residues. Between the trimmed V and J ends, which lost 3 bases and 0 bases, there was a span of 6 bases.

The chain employs TRBV12-3 or TRBV12-4 and TRBJ1-5; D is ambiguous. This clonotype was sampled from a woman in her 30s with Graves' ophthalmopathy. The material sequenced was blood. This CDR3 is CASSFQISNQPQHF. In DNA, the CDR3 is TGTGCCAGCAGTTTCCAGATTAGCAATCAGCCCCAGCATTTT.